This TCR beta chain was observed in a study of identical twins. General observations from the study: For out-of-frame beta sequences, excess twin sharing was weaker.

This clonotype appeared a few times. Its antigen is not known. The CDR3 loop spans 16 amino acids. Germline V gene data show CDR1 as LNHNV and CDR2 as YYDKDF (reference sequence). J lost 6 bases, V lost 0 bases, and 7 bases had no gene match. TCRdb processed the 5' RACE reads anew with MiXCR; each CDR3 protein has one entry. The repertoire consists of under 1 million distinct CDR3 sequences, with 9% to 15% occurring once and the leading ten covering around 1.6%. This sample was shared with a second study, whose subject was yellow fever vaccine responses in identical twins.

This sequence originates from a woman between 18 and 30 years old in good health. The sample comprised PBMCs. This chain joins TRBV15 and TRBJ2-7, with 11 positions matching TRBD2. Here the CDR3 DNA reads TGTGCCACCAGCAGAGACCCGACTAGCGGGACTGGCGAGCAGTACTTC. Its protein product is CATSRDPTSGTGEQYF.